This TCR beta chain is from a study of PD-1 blockade in classical Hodgkin lymphoma. Study-level findings and limits: Underlying causes for the observed repertoire differences were not defined, possibly disease activity or prior therapy. Compared with healthy donors, newly diagnosed patients reportedly showed lower baseline TCR diversity. It was among complete responders that baseline diversity resembled that of newly diagnosed patients. Compared with baseline, CD4+ but not CD8+ TCR diversity had risen significantly by C4D1.

This table comes from immunoSEQ multiplex PCR, and its TCRdb copy is limited to in-frame clones, with some not included. The table has under 70,000 clones, 71% seen once. Every patient had relapsed following autologous stem cell transplantation, and cohorts differed in brentuximab vedotin exposure. In its sample, this clone was seen once. Its antigen is as yet unknown. Per the germline V gene, CDR1 is SGHRS and CDR2 is YFSETQ. Trimming removed 1 base from V and 6 bases from J, with 13 bases in between. The CDR3 covers 14 residues. The rearrangement uses TRBV5-1 and TRBJ1-1; D not certain. The source is a human donor with classical Hodgkin lymphoma. The material was peripheral blood mononuclear cells (PBMCs), obtained before the second cycle of nivolumab. The CDR3 DNA is TGCGCCAGCAGCTTGATGGGTCGGGAGGCTGAAGCTTTCTTT. Translation: CASSLMGREAEAFF.